The entry that follows covers one TCR beta chain sequence. The data originate from a study of T cell changes during pregnancy in multiple sclerosis. The germline CDR1 and CDR2 sequences are LGHNA and YNFKEQ. V was trimmed by 1 base and J by 2 bases, leaving 12 bases between them. The CDR3 is 15 residues long. This table comes from immunoSEQ multiplex PCR, and its TCRdb copy is limited to in-frame clones, with some not included. The repertoire holds some 19,000 clones, with around 90% as singletons. V gene TRBV4-2 combines with J gene TRBJ2-7, with a possible D match to TRBD1 (6 bases). The origin of this receptor is a female donor in good health, enrolled as a control in a pregnancy study. This specimen was CD8+ T cells from peripheral blood mononuclear cells, taken after pregnancy. In DNA form, the CDR3 reads TGTGCCAGCAGCCAAGCGGCAGGGGCGGCCTACGAGCAGTACTTC. This codes for CASSQAAGAAYEQYF.